The TCR beta chain described here comes from a study of blood T cell repertoires in COVID-19. Study-level information: T cells, B-cell-depleted T cells, or PBMCs supplied cDNA or gDNA.

This clone has more than one count but fewer than ten. J lost 3 bases, V lost 1 base, and 3 bases had no gene match. Germline CDR1 SGHTA, CDR2 FQGNSA. The CDR3 has 15 amino acids. In the authors' methods: Researchers report that nucleated cell counts were estimated from reference gene primer amplification. TCRdb's table, derived via immunoSEQ multiplex PCR, lists solely in-frame clones and lacks some. That table gives V, J and clone size, and the DNA gave D and trimming. Here the sample spans 150,000 to 200,000 clones, roughly four fifths being singletons. The V gene is TRBV7-2, the J gene TRBJ2-1; 7 bases agree with TRBD2. The clonotype comes from a woman aged 70-85 years with COVID-19, enrolled during active disease. Sequencing input: peripheral blood. This CDR3 is CASSLGGRGYNEQFF. The CDR3, as DNA: TGTGCCAGCAGCTTAGGCGGGAGAGGCTACAATGAGCAGTTCTTC.